This TCR beta chain was captured in a study of CD8+CD57+ T cells in acquired aplastic anemia. CDR1 MDHEN and CDR2 SYDVKM come from the germline V gene. Trimming left V 5 bases short and J 4 bases short, with 14 bases between. CDR3 length: 14 residues. For CDR3 and TCR beta VDJ profiling, genomic DNA was the template used. In TCRdb, the reads were re-called with MiXCR into one record per CDR3 protein. The table has about 200,000 distinct CDR3 sequences, roughly 33% seen once. Sequencing was done on a sample of sorted CD4+, CD8+, or CD8+CD57+ T cells (not recorded which) from PBMCs. This sequence joins TRBV28 and TRBJ1-2; no firm D call. The TCR was taken from a human donor in good health, serving as a control. CDR3 protein: CASSVDTAIYGYTF. CDR3 bases: TGTGCCAGCAGTGTAGACACGGCCATCTATGGCTACACCTTC.